This T cell receptor beta chain emerged from a study of cytomegalovirus exposure and HLA in healthy donors. The PCR had 60 Vbeta and 13 Jbeta primers. Some clones are missing from TCRdb's copy, which holds only in-frame ones; the method was immunoSEQ multiplex PCR. The sample includes about 200,000 clones, under 80% of them seen just once. The CDR3 contains 16 residues. The V segment lost 7 bases and the J segment 8 bases; nucleotides outside the gene matches: 15. Germline V gene lookup returns CDR1 WNHNN and CDR2 SYGVQD (reference sequence). Whole-study findings and limits: The productive fraction for most TCR beta V segments was about 87% or about 30% in an earlier analysis. In a later analysis, a missense DCLRE1C variant was linked to TCR beta V- and J-gene trimming. Under in vitro conditions, a few CMV-associated chains were confirmed as specific for CMV antigens.

This clone appeared a few times. As yet, its antigen is unknown. This sequence was found in a girl aged 2-10 years in good health and CMV-seronegative. Material for sequencing was PBMCs. The chain carries TRBV10-1 and TRBJ2-1; 9 bases are shared with TRBD1. The CDR3, as DNA: TGCGCCAGCACTAGTGAGGTGGACAGGGGATCGGATGAGCAGTTCTTC. Translated: CASTSEVDRGSDEQFF.